Presented here are 18 T cell receptor beta chains from one specimen sequenced in a study of T cell repertoires in cytomegalovirus infection. TCRdb reanalysed the reads using MiXCR and keeps one entry per CDR3 protein. The sample consists of 110,000 to 150,000 distinct CDR3 sequences, about 31% of them appearing once. Their target antigens are unknown. The sequencing here drew on CD8+ T cells from cultured PBMCs, taken from culture after CMV antigen stimulation. These receptor sequences come from a human donor in good health (CMV status not recorded). Some clones in this sample may be carry-over from other donors' samples.

This clonotype showed up many times. The chain combines TRBV27 with TRBJ1-1, with D possibly matching TRBD1 (5 bases). The CDR3 length is 12 residues. The V and J ends lost 9 bases and 6 bases respectively, with 14 bases between them. CDR1 and CDR2 (germline): MNHEY, SMNVEV (reference sequence). The CDR3 is CASAGSGAEAFF. DNA of the CDR3: TGTGCCAGTGCAGGGAGCGGCGCTGAAGCTTTCTTT.

This clonotype came up a few times. This chain joins TRBV7-8 and TRBJ1-4, with D unresolved. Germline V gene data show CDR1 as SGHVS and CDR2 as FQNEAQ. This CDR3 contains 14 residues. V lost 2 bases to trimming and J lost 5 bases, with 9 bases between them. CDR3 sequence: CASSLYSSNEKLFF. The CDR3 DNA reads as TGTGCCAGCAGCTTATACAGTTCCAATGAAAAACTGTTTTTT.

CDR3 bases: TGCGCCAGCAGCCAAAGGGACAGCTCTCCCTATGGCTACACCTTC. Translating it yields CASSQRDSSPYGYTF. This rearrangement joins TRBV4-1 to TRBJ1-2; 7 bases match TRBD1. The CDR3 extends over 15 amino acids. The germline CDR1 and CDR2 sequences are MGHRA and YSYEKL. After removal of 2 bases from V and 4 bases from J, the junction contained 7 bases not matched to a gene.

The gene calls are TRBV27 and TRBJ2-7; 7 bases fit TRBD2. The germline V gene has CDR1 MNHEY and CDR2 SMNVEV (reference sequence). The CDR3 totals 13 residues. J gave up 7 bases and V 6 bases, and 9 bases lay outside the gene matches. CDR3 residues: CASSWGGAGEQYF. The DNA of the CDR3 is TGTGCCAGCAGCTGGGGAGGGGCTGGTGAGCAGTACTTC.

About this clonotype itself: This could be a read error, since a much larger clone is one nucleotide away. The rearrangement uses TRBV18 and TRBJ2-1; D is perhaps TRBD1 (8 bases). The V gene's germline CDR1 is KGHSH and CDR2 LQKENI. The CDR3 length is 14 residues. V lost 5 bases and J lost 3, with 11 bases in between. CDR3 in DNA: TGTGCCAGCTCAAGCGGGACAGGCTACAATGAGCAGTTCTTC. This translates into CASSSGTGYNEQFF.

The V call is TRBV4-1, the J call TRBJ1-2; D gene uncertain. The CDR3 extends over 17 amino acids. Trimming removed 0 bases from V and 2 bases from J, with 16 bases in between. The germline CDR1 and CDR2 sequences are MGHRA and YSYEKL. In DNA form, the CDR3 reads TGCGCCAGCAGCCAAGATGCCCTCGAGTGGGCCAACTATGGCTACACCTTC. It codes for CASSQDALEWANYGYTF.

The CDR3 bases are TGTGCCAGCAGCCCCCATCTCGGACTAGAGTCAGAGACCCAGTACTTC. Translation: CASSPHLGLESETQYF. The rearrangement links TRBV7-2 to TRBJ2-5; 7 positions match TRBD2. The germline V gene encodes CDR1 SGHTA and CDR2 FQGNSA. The CDR3 has 16 amino acids. The ends lost 5 bases at V and 4 bases at J; junction bases unmatched: 13.

This chain's CDR3 is CASRETDSTGELFF. CDR3 bases: TGTGCCAGCAGAGAGACAGATTCCACCGGGGAGCTGTTTTTT. The chain carries TRBV18 and TRBJ2-2; D possibly corresponds to TRBD1 (5 bases). V was cut by 8 bases and J by 4 bases, with 14 bases left in between. The CDR3 loop spans 14 amino acids. The V gene's germline CDR1 is KGHSH and CDR2 LQKENI.

This clonotype was recorded many times. V gene TRBV12-3 or TRBV12-4 combines with J gene TRBJ2-3, with a weak D call TRBD2 (5 bases). The CDR3 loop spans 15 amino acids. Trimming took off 6 bases at V and 2 bases at J, with 15 bases between the two ends. The CDR3 region has the DNA TGTGCCAGCAGCTCAAGAGGGTCTGACACAGATACGCAGTATTTT. Amino acid sequence: CASSSRGSDTDTQYF.

The chain links TRBV11-3 to TRBJ2-2; D unresolved. From germline, CDR1 is SGHNT and CDR2 YENEEA. V was clipped by 4 bases and J by 4 bases, with 13 bases between them. CDR3 length equals 15 residues. The CDR3 reads CASSSNTWSTGELFF. The CDR3 DNA is TGTGCCAGCAGCTCTAATACTTGGAGCACCGGGGAGCTGTTTTTT.

This chain links TRBV15 with TRBJ1-6; unclear D gene. This CDR3 has 17 amino acids. Germline V lookup: CDR1 LNHNV, CDR2 YYDKDF (reference sequence). The ends were cut back, 1 base at V and 8 bases at J, with 18 bases in the middle. The CDR3 DNA sequence: TGTGCCACCAGCAGAGGCCCCAGGTTCGCCGGGGATTCACCCCTCCACTTT. As protein: CATSRGPRFAGDSPLHF.

The chain carries TRBV7-9 and TRBJ1-1; no clear D gene. CDR3 length: 13 residues. V was cut by 4 bases and J by 6 bases, with 12 bases left in between. Per germline, CDR1 SEHNR and CDR2 FQNEAQ (reference sequence). DNA for the CDR3: TGTGCCAGCAGCTGGGCCATGCCGGCTGAAGCTTTCTTT. It specifies CASSWAMPAEAFF.

V is TRBV6-4 and J is TRBJ1-1; perhaps TRBD1 as D (5 bases). CDR3 length: 13 amino acids. Germline-derived CDR1 and CDR2 are MRHNA and SNTAGT. Deletions cut 6 bases from V and 1 base from J, with 9 bases between. CDR3 region: CASSPTENTEAFF. Here the CDR3 DNA reads TGTGCCAGCAGCCCGACAGAGAACACTGAAGCTTTCTTT.

The chain recombines TRBV27 with TRBJ2-1, with 14 bases fitting TRBD2. CDR3 length: 18 residues. The V segment lost 4 bases and the J segment 5 bases; nucleotides outside the gene matches: 10. Germline V gives CDR1 MNHEY, CDR2 SMNVEV (reference sequence). The CDR3 bases are TGTGCCAGCAGTTCCCTCGCCCGACTAGCGGGGGGGGACAATGAGCAGTTCTTC. Amino acids: CASSSLARLAGGDNEQFF.

This chain joins TRBV28 and TRBJ2-7; a possible D gene is TRBD1 (6 bases). This CDR3 is built from 14 residues. Germline V lookup: CDR1 MDHEN, CDR2 SYDVKM. V lost 3 bases, J lost 2 bases, and 11 bases lay in between. As DNA, the CDR3 is TGTGCCAGCAGTTTTGTCGGGACAACCTACGAGCAGTACTTC. It codes for CASSFVGTTYEQYF.

J is TRBJ2-7 and V is TRBV28, with 8 bases identical to TRBD1. Looked up from germline, CDR1 is MDHEN and CDR2 is SYDVKM. The trim removed 2 bases at V and 0 bases at J, leaving 3 bases unmatched. This CDR3 has 15 amino acids. The CDR3 protein is CASSLGDRSSYEQYF. The CDR3 coding sequence is TGTGCCAGCAGTTTAGGGGACAGGTCCTCCTACGAGCAGTACTTC.

This clonotype was found a few times. J is TRBJ2-1 and V is TRBV4-1, with 7 bases matching TRBD1. V was clipped by 1 base and J by 7 bases; unmatched bases: 10. The CDR3 has 16 amino acids. The V gene's germline CDR1 is MGHRA and CDR2 YSYEKL. The chain's CDR3 is CASSQGTEGAWNEQFF. The CDR3 coding sequence is TGCGCCAGCAGCCAAGGGACCGAGGGGGCATGGAATGAGCAGTTCTTC.

The chain uses TRBV19 and TRBJ1-1; D not certain. The CDR3 is made up of 14 amino acids. V lost 0 bases and J lost 0, with 5 bases in between. Germline CDR1 reads LNHDA; CDR2 reads SQIVND (reference sequence). This CDR3 is CASSIDRLNTEAFF. The CDR3 DNA reads TGTGCCAGTAGTATAGATCGTCTGAACACTGAAGCTTTCTTT.